This T cell receptor (beta chain) emerged from a study of a mutant IDH1 vaccine in newly diagnosed glioma. Specified time point: baseline, week 1 (first vaccination visit). This sample's treatment: pre-vaccination baseline after standard-of-care therapy. TCRdb's table, derived via immunoSEQ multiplex PCR, lists solely in-frame clones and lacks some. The table shows 30,000 to 40,000 clones, with more than 90% occurring only once. Germline CDR1 and CDR2: MNHEY and SVGAGI. CDR3 length equals 14 residues. Trimming stripped 8 bases from V and 0 bases from J, with 11 bases between. The J gene is TRBJ1-3, the V gene TRBV6-5; maybe TRBD1 (6 bases). The sequences come from PBMCs, collected from a glioma patient treated with radiotherapy, temozolomide or both. This sequence was found in a young man with glioma. As DNA, the CDR3 is TGTGCCAGCCGAAGGGGGGTCTCTGGAAACACCATATATTTT. It codes for CASRRGVSGNTIYF.